This TCR beta chain was found in a study of T cell changes during pregnancy in multiple sclerosis. Sequenced by immunoSEQ multiplex PCR; TCRdb stores in-frame clones only, minus some. The sample consists of about 64,000 clones, roughly 91% of them appearing once. Germline V gives CDR1 MGHRA, CDR2 YSYEKL. The trim removed 3 bases at V and 3 bases at J, leaving 7 bases unmatched. The length of the CDR3 is 15 residues. The TCR originated in a female donor in good health, enrolled as a control in a pregnancy study. Material: peripheral blood, obtained in the second trimester of pregnancy. The chain links TRBV4-1 to TRBJ1-2; 7 bases fit TRBD1. The CDR3 DNA reads TGCGCCAGCAGCCAGGACAGACAGGGCGACTATGGCTACACCTTC. Translated: CASSQDRQGDYGYTF.